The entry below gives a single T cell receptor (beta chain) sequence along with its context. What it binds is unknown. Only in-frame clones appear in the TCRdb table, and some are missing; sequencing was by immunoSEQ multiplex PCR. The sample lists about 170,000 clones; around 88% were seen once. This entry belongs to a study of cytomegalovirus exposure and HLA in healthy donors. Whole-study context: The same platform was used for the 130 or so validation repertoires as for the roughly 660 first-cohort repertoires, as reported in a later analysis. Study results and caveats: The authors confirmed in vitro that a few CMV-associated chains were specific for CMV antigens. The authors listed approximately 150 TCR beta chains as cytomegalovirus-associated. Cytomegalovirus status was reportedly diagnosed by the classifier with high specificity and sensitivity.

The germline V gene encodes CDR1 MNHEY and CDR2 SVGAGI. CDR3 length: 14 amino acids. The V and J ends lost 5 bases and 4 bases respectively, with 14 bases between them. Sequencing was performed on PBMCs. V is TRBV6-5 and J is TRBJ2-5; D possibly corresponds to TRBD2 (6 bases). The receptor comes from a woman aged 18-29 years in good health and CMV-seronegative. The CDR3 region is CASSRQRRGETQYF. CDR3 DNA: TGTGCCAGCAGTCGACAGAGGAGGGGAGAGACCCAGTACTTC.